This TCR beta chain was sequenced in a study of cytomegalovirus exposure and HLA in healthy donors. About the study: Earlier findings included nearly 120 million unique TCR beta sequences obtained from 150 million to 200 million T cells. Findings and caveats of the study: A classifier reportedly called cytomegalovirus status with high sensitivity and specificity.

In the case of this clone: The antigen is unknown.

The V gene's germline CDR1 is SGHRS and CDR2 YFSETQ. CDR3 length: 16 residues. J was trimmed by 2 bases and V by 1 base; bases with no gene match: 8. Amplification used 60 Vbeta primers and 13 Jbeta primers. Per the study methods: In a later analysis, of 70 million to 85 million unique beta chains, roughly 9.9 million appeared in at least two donors. The table came from immunoSEQ multiplex PCR; TCRdb's copy has only in-frame clones and leaves some out. The V and J calls and clone size were taken over from that table, and D and trimming were inferred from the DNA. The sample totals approximately 110,000 clones.

The V gene is TRBV5-1, the J gene TRBJ1-2; TRBD1 matches at 7 bases. The clonotype was recovered from a man aged 25-40 years in good health and CMV-seronegative. The specimen was PBMCs. This chain's CDR3 is CASSLTGQQLNYGYTF. The CDR3 nucleotides read TGCGCCAGCAGCTTGACGGGACAGCAGTTGAACTATGGCTACACCTTC. Variable domain in full (rest from reference TRBV5-1 and TRBJ1-2): KAGVTQTPRYLIKTRGQQVTLSCSPISGHRSVSWYQQTPGQGLQFLFEYFSETQRNKGNFPGRFSGRQFSNSRSEMNVSTLELGDSALYLCASSLTGQQLNYGYTFGSGTRLTVV.